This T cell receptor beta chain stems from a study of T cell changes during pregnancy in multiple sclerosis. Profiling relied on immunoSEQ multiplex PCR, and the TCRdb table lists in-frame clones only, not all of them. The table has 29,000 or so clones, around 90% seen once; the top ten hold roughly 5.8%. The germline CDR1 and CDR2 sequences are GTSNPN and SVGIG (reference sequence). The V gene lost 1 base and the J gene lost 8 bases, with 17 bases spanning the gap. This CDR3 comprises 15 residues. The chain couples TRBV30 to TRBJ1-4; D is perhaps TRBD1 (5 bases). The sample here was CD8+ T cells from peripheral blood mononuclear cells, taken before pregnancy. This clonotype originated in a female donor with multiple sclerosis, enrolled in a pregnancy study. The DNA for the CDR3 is TGTGCCTGGAGTGGGGGGGTAGGGTCTGAGGAAAAACTGTTTTTT. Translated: CAWSGGVGSEEKLFF.